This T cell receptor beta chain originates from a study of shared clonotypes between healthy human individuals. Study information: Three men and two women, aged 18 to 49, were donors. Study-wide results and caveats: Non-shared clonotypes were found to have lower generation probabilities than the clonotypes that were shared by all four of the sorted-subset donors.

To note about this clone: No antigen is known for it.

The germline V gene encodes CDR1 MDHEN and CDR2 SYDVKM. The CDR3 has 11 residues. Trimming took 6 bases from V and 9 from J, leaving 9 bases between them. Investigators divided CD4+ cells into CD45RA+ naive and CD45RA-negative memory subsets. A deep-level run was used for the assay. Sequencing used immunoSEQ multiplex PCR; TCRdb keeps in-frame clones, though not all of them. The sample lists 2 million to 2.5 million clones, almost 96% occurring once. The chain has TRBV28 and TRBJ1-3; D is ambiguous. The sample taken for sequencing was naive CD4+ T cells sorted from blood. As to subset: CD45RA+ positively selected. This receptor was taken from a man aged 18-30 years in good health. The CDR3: CASRDASTIYF. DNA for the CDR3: TGTGCCAGCAGAGACGCGTCCACCATATATTTT.